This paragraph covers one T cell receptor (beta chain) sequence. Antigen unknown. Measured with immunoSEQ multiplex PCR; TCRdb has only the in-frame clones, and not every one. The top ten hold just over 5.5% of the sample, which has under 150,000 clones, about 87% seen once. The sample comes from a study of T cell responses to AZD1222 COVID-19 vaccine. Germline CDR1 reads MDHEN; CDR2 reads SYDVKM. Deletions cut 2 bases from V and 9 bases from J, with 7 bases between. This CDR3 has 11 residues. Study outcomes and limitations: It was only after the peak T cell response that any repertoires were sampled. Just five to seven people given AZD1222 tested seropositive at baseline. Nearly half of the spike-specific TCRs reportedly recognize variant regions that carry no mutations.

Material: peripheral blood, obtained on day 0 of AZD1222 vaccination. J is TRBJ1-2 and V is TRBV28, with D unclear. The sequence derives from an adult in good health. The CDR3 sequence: CASSLPGSYTF. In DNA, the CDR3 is TGTGCCAGCAGTTTACCTGGGAGCTACACCTTC.